The 28 T cell receptor beta chains listed next were all sequenced from one sample in a study of Ad26.COV2.S vaccination and SARS-CoV-2 variants. As for treatment: around 19 received Ad26.COV2.S at low or high dose, single or two shots; 5 received placebo; per-sample allocation not given. Sampling was done on day 63 after the first vaccine or placebo injection. TCRdb keeps only in-frame clones here, not all; method: immunoSEQ multiplex PCR. The profile shows 350,000 to 500,000 clones, roughly 88% of them singletons. This sample comprised peripheral blood, obtained in a trial of Ad26.COV2.S vaccine versus placebo. The receptor set was obtained from a person between 18 and 60 years old who received the Ad26.COV2.S COVID-19 vaccine or a placebo.

The chain recombines TRBV2 with TRBJ1-4, with 7 bases aligning to TRBD1. CDR3 length: 14 amino acids. Germline V gene data show CDR1 as SNHLY and CDR2 as FYNNEI. V was clipped by 6 bases and J by 3 bases; unmatched bases: 4. CDR3 sequence reads: CASRRGQSNEKLFF. CDR3 in DNA: TGTGCCAGCAGAAGGGGACAGTCTAATGAAAAACTGTTTTTT.

A word on this clone: Other nucleotide sequences in the sample specify the same CDR3. The chain is built from TRBV11-2 and TRBJ2-1, with TRBD2 identical over 10 bases. The V gene's germline CDR1 is SGHAT and CDR2 FQNNGV. CDR3 size: 16 residues. V was pared by 1 base and J by 4 bases, with 4 bases of the junction left unmatched. The CDR3 DNA is TGTGCCAGCAGCTTAGTGCTAGCGGGAGAGTACAATGAGCAGTTCTTC. Its protein is CASSLVLAGEYNEQFF.

This chain joins TRBV7-2 and TRBJ2-7; D is unclear. CDR3 length equals 14 residues. V shed 5 bases and J shed 0 bases, with 11 bases lying between them. The V gene's germline CDR1 is SGHTA and CDR2 FQGNSA. The CDR3 coding sequence is TGTGCCAGCAGCACCCGACGGGCCTCCTACGAGCAGTACTTC. Its translation is CASSTRRASYEQYF.

The chain couples TRBV2 to TRBJ2-1, with D perhaps matching TRBD1 or TRBD2 (5 bases each). In germline, CDR1 is SNHLY, CDR2 FYNNEI. Trimming pared 0 bases from V and 10 bases from J, leaving 7 bases between. The CDR3 is 12 amino acids. The CDR3 here is CASSEAGDEQFF. DNA for the CDR3: TGTGCCAGCAGTGAAGCAGGGGACGAGCAGTTCTTC.

About this clone: Other DNA sequences within the sample encode an identical CDR3. The gene calls are TRBV4-2 and TRBJ2-3; D gene uncertain. Looked up from germline, CDR1 is LGHNA and CDR2 is YNFKEQ. This CDR3 has 13 residues. V lost 0 bases, J lost 5 bases, and 6 bases lay in between. CDR3 protein: CASSQDRKDTQYF. The DNA for the CDR3 is TGTGCCAGCAGCCAAGATCGGAAAGATACGCAGTATTTT.

The V gene is TRBV5-6, the J gene TRBJ2-2, with 8 bases that match TRBD2. This CDR3 spans 14 amino acids. Germline assignment: CDR1 SGHDT and CDR2 YYEEEE. The ends lost 4 bases at V and 6 bases at J; junction bases unmatched: 5. CDR3 DNA sequence: TGTGCCAGCAGCCTCTGGACTAGCCCCGGGGAGCTGTTTTTT. It translates to CASSLWTSPGELFF.

The chain joins TRBV11-2 to TRBJ2-7, with 12 bases fitting TRBD1. The CDR3 spans 15 residues. V lost 5 bases to trimming and J lost 7 bases; unmatched junction nucleotides: 9. Germline V gives CDR1 SGHAT, CDR2 FQNNGV. In DNA, the CDR3 is TGTGCCAGCAGCGCAATCCGGGACAGGGGGCGTGAGCAGTACTTC. Translating it yields CASSAIRDRGREQYF.

The genes are TRBV18 and TRBJ1-3; D not certain. V gave up 4 bases and J gave up 0 bases, with 4 bases separating them. The CDR3 is 13 residues long. CDR1 is KGHSH, CDR2 LQKENI, per germline. The CDR3 coding sequence is TGTGCCAGCTCACTGGGCTCTGGAAACACCATATATTTT. Amino acids: CASSLGSGNTIYF.

The chain carries TRBV28 and TRBJ1-2; TRBD1 agrees at 8 bases. Per the germline V gene, CDR1 is MDHEN and CDR2 is SYDVKM. V was clipped by 5 bases and J by 0 bases; unmatched bases: 5. CDR3 size: 15 residues. The CDR3 loop reads CASSSTGGTNYGYTF. In nucleotides, the CDR3 is TGTGCCAGCAGTAGCACAGGGGGAACTAACTATGGCTACACCTTC.

This rearrangement joins TRBV25-1 to TRBJ1-4; TRBD1 might be the D (5 bases). Trimming pared 7 bases from V and 7 bases from J, leaving 19 bases between. The CDR3 is 15 residues long. From germline, CDR1 is MGHDK and CDR2 SYGVNS. The DNA of the CDR3 is TGTGCCAGCACCGCTTCTGTAGGGGCGAGTGAAAAACTGTTTTTT. Protein: CASTASVGASEKLFF. Based on the CDR3 plus reference TRBV25-1 and TRBJ1-4, the full variable domain is EADIYQTPRYLVIGTGKKITLECSQTMGHDKMYWYQQDPGMELHLIHYSYGVNSTEKGDLSSESTVSRIRTEHFPLTLESARPSHTSQYLCASTASVGASEKLFFGSGTQLSVL.

This chain connects TRBV11-3 to TRBJ1-3; D is unclear. Trimming cost V 5 bases and J 0 bases, with 5 bases left between them. The CDR3 contains 13 residues. The germline V gene has CDR1 SGHNT and CDR2 YENEEA. The CDR3: CASSRSSGNTIYF. The CDR3 nucleotides are TGTGCCAGCAGCCGGAGCTCTGGAAACACCATATATTTT.

V gene TRBV6-2 or TRBV6-3 combines with J gene TRBJ2-3; 9 bases agree with TRBD2. The CDR3 extends over 18 amino acids. Germline CDR1 MNHEY, CDR2 SVGEGT. V dropped 4 bases and J dropped 2; count of bases not matched to a gene: 13. The chain's CDR3 is CASSSDSGSYPFTDTQYF. The CDR3 nucleotides read TGTGCCAGCAGTTCAGATAGCGGGAGTTATCCTTTCACAGATACGCAGTATTTT.

The chain carries TRBV28 and TRBJ2-7, with TRBD2 identical over 8 bases. The CDR3 is 16 amino acids. CDR1 MDHEN and CDR2 SYDVKM come from the germline V gene. Trimming removed 2 bases from V and 6 bases from J; junction bases left unmatched: 12. The chain's CDR3 is CASSLRFPAGVGEQYF. The CDR3 DNA follows: TGTGCCAGCAGTTTAAGGTTTCCAGCGGGAGTGGGCGAGCAGTACTTC.

In DNA form, the CDR3 reads TGTGCCAGCAGGAGCAGCCACCCCTTTGGCTACACCTTC. This encodes CASRSSHPFGYTF. The chain couples TRBV27 to TRBJ1-2; unclear D gene. The CDR3 has 13 amino acids. V was clipped by 6 bases and J by 7 bases, with 15 bases between them. Germline values: CDR1 MNHEY, CDR2 SMNVEV (reference sequence).

The chain employs TRBV21-1 and TRBJ1-2; the tabulated D call, TRBD1, remains unverified against the DNA. TRBV21-1 is flagged as a pseudogene. This CDR3 is 15 amino acids long. This chain's CDR3 is CASSKGTGRWGGYTF. For the CDR3, the DNA is TGTGCCAGCAGCAAAGGTACAGGGAGATGGGGTGGCTACACCTTC.

The genes are TRBV7-9 and TRBJ1-2; a possible D gene is TRBD1 (6 bases). The germline CDR1 and CDR2 sequences are SEHNR and FQNEAQ (reference sequence). Between the trimmed V and J ends, which lost 1 base and 7 bases, there was a span of 10 bases. The CDR3 totals 13 residues. CDR3 nucleotide sequence: TGTGCCAGCAGCTTAGTGGGGGCGGTTGGCTACACCTTC. This translates into CASSLVGAVGYTF.

The chain combines TRBV4-2 with TRBJ2-1; 8 nucleotides line up with TRBD2. Trimming removed 5 bases from V and 1 base from J; junction bases left unmatched: 4. This CDR3 contains 15 residues. CDR1 is LGHNA, CDR2 YNFKEQ, per germline. The CDR3 here is CASSARGVSYNEQFF. Here the CDR3 DNA reads TGTGCCAGCAGCGCGCGGGGGGTGTCCTACAATGAGCAGTTCTTC.

The rearrangement links TRBV11-2 to TRBJ2-7; D is unresolved. CDR1 and CDR2 from the germline V gene are SGHAT and FQNNGV. V was cut by 0 bases and J by 4 bases, with 13 bases left in between. CDR3 size: 15 residues. The CDR3 DNA follows: TGTGCCAGCAGCTTAGATCTTTTCGGTGTTTACGAGCAGTACTTC. Residues: CASSLDLFGVYEQYF.

V is TRBV6-2 or TRBV6-3 and J is TRBJ2-1; D may be TRBD1 or TRBD2 (5 bases each). The ends were cut back, 0 bases at V and 14 bases at J, with 14 bases in the middle. The CDR3 consists of 13 residues. Germline loops: CDR1 MNHEY, CDR2 SVGEGT. The CDR3 DNA follows: TGTGCCAGCAGTTACTCCGGGACCCCAAGGGAGTTCTTC. Residues: CASSYSGTPREFF.

The rearrangement joins TRBV29-1 to TRBJ1-2; TRBD1 matches 7 bases. V lost 5 bases, J lost 7 bases, and 7 bases stayed unmatched. The CDR3 runs to 12 residues. Germline assignment: CDR1 SQVTM and CDR2 ANQGSEA. This CDR3 is CSVQDRLFGYTF. CDR3 in DNA: TGCAGCGTTCAGGACAGGTTATTTGGCTACACCTTC.

For the CDR3, the DNA is TGTGCCATCAGGGAAGACAGGGTATCCAACTATGGCTACACCTTC. As protein: CAIREDRVSNYGYTF. V is TRBV10-3 and J is TRBJ1-2, with TRBD1 matching 7 bases. CDR3 length equals 15 residues. The V and J ends lost 6 bases and 2 bases, in that order; junction bases with no gene match: 9. From germline, CDR1 is ENHRY and CDR2 SYGVKD.

The V and J genes are TRBV18 and TRBJ1-2, with 8 bases lining up with TRBD1. Germline CDR1 KGHSH, CDR2 LQKENI. J lost 4 bases, V lost 1 base, and 2 bases had no gene match. This CDR3 spans 14 amino acids. The CDR3 region is CASSPRTGGYGYTF. In DNA form, the CDR3 reads TGTGCCAGCTCACCACGAACAGGGGGCTATGGCTACACCTTC. The variable domain in full, with the rest retrieved from reference TRBV18 and TRBJ1-2, is NAGVMQNPRHLVRRRGQEARLRCSPMKGHSHVYWYRQLPEEGLKFMVYLQKENIIDESGMPKERFSAEFPKEGPSILRIQQVVRGDSAAYFCASSPRTGGYGYTFGSGTRLTVV.

The chain carries TRBV7-6 and TRBJ2-3; 7 nucleotides agree with TRBD2. Trimming removed 3 bases from V and 1 base from J; junction bases left unmatched: 7. CDR1 is SGHVS, CDR2 FNYEAQ, per germline. This CDR3 is built from 16 residues. The CDR3 DNA reads as TGTGCCAGCAGCTTCGATGCGGGGGAGGGCACAGATACGCAGTATTTT. It codes for CASSFDAGEGTDTQYF.

This chain uses TRBV7-9 with TRBJ1-1; 9 nucleotides line up with TRBD1. V shed 5 bases, J shed 0 bases, and the junction held 7 bases outside the gene matches. Germline assignment: CDR1 SEHNR and CDR2 FQNEAQ (reference sequence). The CDR3 has 16 residues. The CDR3 region has the DNA TGTGCCAGCAGCCCCCGGGACAGGGACATGAACACTGAAGCTTTCTTT. Residues: CASSPRDRDMNTEAFF. Variable domain in full (rest from reference TRBV7-9 and TRBJ1-1): DTGVSQNPRHKITKRGQNVTFRCDPISEHNRLYWYRQTLGQGPEFLTYFQNEAQLEKSRLLSDRFSAERPKGSFSTLEIQRTEQGDSAMYLCASSPRDRDMNTEAFFGQGTRLTVV.

The chain joins TRBV6-5 to TRBJ1-1; D ambiguous. Germline values: CDR1 MNHEY, CDR2 SVGAGI. The length of the CDR3 is 11 residues. Trimming took 7 bases from V and 2 from J, leaving 5 bases between them. The CDR3 DNA reads as TGTGCCAGCACAGTAAACACTGAAGCTTTCTTT. Its translation is CASTVNTEAFF.

V is TRBV5-4 and J is TRBJ1-2, with D possibly being TRBD1 (5 bases). Between the trimmed V and J ends, which lost 4 bases and 5 bases, there was a span of 15 bases. Germline lookup yields CDR1 SGHNT and CDR2 YYREEE (reference sequence). The CDR3 sequence is 14 residues long. The CDR3 reads CASSRVQGGYGYTF. CDR3 nucleotide sequence: TGTGCCAGCAGCCGCGTGCAGGGAGGGTATGGCTACACCTTC.

The rearrangement uses TRBV13 and TRBJ2-7; TRBD2 aligns across 9 bases. The CDR3 length is 14 residues. Germline values: CDR1 PRHDT, CDR2 FYEKMQ (reference sequence). With V trimmed by 5 bases and J by 3 bases, 5 bases remained unmatched. As DNA, the CDR3 is TGTGCCAGCAGCCTGACTAGCGGTCACTACGAGCAGTACTTC. Its protein product is CASSLTSGHYEQYF.

This chain connects TRBV27 to TRBJ2-3; 7 bases are a match to TRBD2. V shed 8 bases and J 2 bases; nucleotides not matched to a gene: 4. The CDR3 spans 13 residues. Germline V lookup: CDR1 MNHEY, CDR2 SMNVEV (reference sequence). DNA for the CDR3: TGTGCCAGCCGCGGGAGTTCCACAGATACGCAGTATTTT. Translated: CASRGSSTDTQYF.